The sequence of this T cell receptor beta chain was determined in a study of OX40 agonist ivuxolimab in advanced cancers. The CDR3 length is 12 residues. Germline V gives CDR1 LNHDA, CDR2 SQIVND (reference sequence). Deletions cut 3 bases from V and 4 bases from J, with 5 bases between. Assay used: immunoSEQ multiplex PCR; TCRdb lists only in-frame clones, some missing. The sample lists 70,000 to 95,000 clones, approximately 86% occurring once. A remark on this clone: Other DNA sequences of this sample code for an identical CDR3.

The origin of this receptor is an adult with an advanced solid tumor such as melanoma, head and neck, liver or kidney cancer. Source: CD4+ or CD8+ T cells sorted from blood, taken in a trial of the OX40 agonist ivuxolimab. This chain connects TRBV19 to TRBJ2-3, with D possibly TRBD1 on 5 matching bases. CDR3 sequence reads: CASSIRADTQYF. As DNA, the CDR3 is TGTGCCAGTAGTATCAGGGCAGATACGCAGTATTTT. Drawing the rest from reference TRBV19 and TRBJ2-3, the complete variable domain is DGGITQSPKYLFRKEGQNVTLSCEQNLNHDAMYWYRQDPGQGLRLIYYSQIVNDFQKGDIAEGYSVSREKKESFPLTVTSAQKNPTAFYLCASSIRADTQYFGPGTRLTVL.